This T cell receptor beta chain was retrieved from a study of cytomegalovirus exposure and HLA in healthy donors. This CDR3 has 14 amino acids. Germline values: CDR1 ENHRY, CDR2 SYGVKD. V trimming: 11 bases; J trimming: 0 bases; junction bases outside the gene matches: 2. 13 Jbeta primers and 60 Vbeta primers were used for the PCR. Only in-frame clones appear in the TCRdb table, and some are missing; sequencing was by immunoSEQ multiplex PCR. Here the sample spans fewer than 150,000 clones, 77% being singletons. This TCR derives from a man aged 30-40 years in good health and CMV-seronegative. The chain is built from TRBV10-3 and TRBJ2-2; 11 bases agree with TRBD1. The specimen sequenced was PBMCs. Written as DNA, the CDR3 is TGTGCCTCGGGACAGGGGGCGAACACCGGGGAGCTGTTTTTT. It yields the protein CASGQGANTGELFF.